This entry is about one T cell receptor (beta chain). Being one base from a much bigger clone, this may be a read error. Combining a sample-barcoded 5' primer with a J-beta primer mix, a second PCR ran for roughly 6 to 12 cycles. Every cDNA molecule bore a tag from a template-switch adaptor containing 12 random nucleotides. TCRdb independently ran MiXCR on the 5' RACE reads; one entry per CDR3 protein. In the table there are 650,000 to 700,000 distinct CDR3 sequences, approximately 52% of which are singletons. The CDR3 runs 13 residues. Germline V gives CDR1 DFQATT, CDR2 SNEGSKA (reference sequence). The V and J ends lost 7 bases and 4 bases respectively, with 16 bases between them. Each sample gave at least 6.5 million isolated PBMCs. RNA extraction gave at least 5.5 micrograms of total RNA per sample. These data originate in a study of blood T cells in healthy people across ages.

The chain joins TRBV20-1 to TRBJ2-5; D is perhaps TRBD2 (6 bases). Sequencing used blood. The origin of this receptor is an elderly woman in good health. Here the CDR3 reads CSDLAPLRETQYF. The CDR3 DNA sequence: TGCAGTGACCTAGCGCCCCTCCGAGAGACCCAGTACTTC.